The rows below give T cell receptor beta chains drawn from one sample of a study of cytomegalovirus exposure and HLA in healthy donors. Here immunoSEQ multiplex PCR was the method, and the copy in TCRdb shows in-frame clones only, minus some. The sample carries about 130,000 clones, 75% to 90% recorded once. Sequencing used PBMCs. The origin of the receptors is a woman between 18 and 29 years old in good health and CMV-seropositive. Both conserved end residues are part of each CDR3. A D gene is named only where the DNA matches it firmly.

J gene	D gene	V gene	CDR3 DNA	CDR3 protein
TRBJ1-2	-	TRBV6-5	TGTGCCAGCAGTTACTCCGTCAGGGGCGACTATGGCTACACCTTC	CASSYSVRGDYGYTF
TRBJ1-1	-	TRBV28	TGTGCCAGCAGTTTTCGGCGAGGCGTAGCTTTCTTT	CASSFRRGVAFF
TRBJ2-5	-	TRBV7-2	TGTGCCAGCAGCTTAGGAGGTTCGGAGACCCAGTACTTC	CASSLGGSETQYF
TRBJ1-6	TRBD1	TRBV10-2	TGCGCCAGCAGAGACAGGGGAGGGGGTCGATCACCCCTCCACTTT	CASRDRGGGRSPLHF
TRBJ2-7	TRBD1	TRBV19	TGTGCCAGTAGCACCGGGACAGGGACCTACGAGCAGTACTTC	CASSTGTGTYEQYF
TRBJ1-3	-	TRBV14	TGTGCCAGCAGCCAGACAGGTTCTGGAAACACCATATATTTT	CASSQTGSGNTIYF
TRBJ2-1	-	TRBV19	TGTGCCAGTAGTCCCCTCCGGGACACCCTCAAGAATGAGCAGTTCTTC	CASSPLRDTLKNEQFF
TRBJ2-3	-	TRBV19	TGTGCCAGTAGTATAGAAACAGCCACAGATACGCAGTATTTT	CASSIETATDTQYF
TRBJ2-7	-	TRBV11-2	TGTGCCAGCAGCTTATTCGGGAACAACGAGCAGTACTTC	CASSLFGNNEQYF
TRBJ1-2	TRBD1	TRBV6-4	TGTGCCGGAGGGACAGGGGAAGAAATGGCTAACTATGGCTACACCTTC	CAGGTGEEMANYGYTF
TRBJ1-6	-	TRBV5-4	TGTGCCAGCAGCTTTTTGGGGGGAGGTGTTAATTCACCCCTCCACTTT	CASSFLGGGVNSPLHF
TRBJ1-5	-	TRBV4-1	TGCGCCAGCAGCCAAGACGCGGGCCGAAGCAATCAGCCCCAGCATTTT	CASSQDAGRSNQPQHF
TRBJ2-7	TRBD1	TRBV6-4	TGTGCCAGCATCCACCGGGACAGGGACTACGAGCAGTACTTC	CASIHRDRDYEQYF
TRBJ1-2	-	TRBV28	TGTGCCACTAGGGGTCCGAATGGCTACACCTTC	CATRGPNGYTF
TRBJ1-6	TRBD1	TRBV6-5	TGTGCCAGCAGTTACTCCGACAGGGGGACTAATTCACCCCTCCACTTT	CASSYSDRGTNSPLHF
TRBJ1-1	TRBD1	TRBV4-1	TGCGCCAGCAGCCCTGGGCAGGGGGCACCCGAAGCTTTCTTT	CASSPGQGAPEAFF